These 26 T cell receptor beta chains came from one sample sequenced in a study of blood T cell repertoires in COVID-19. Clones were sequenced by immunoSEQ multiplex PCR, and TCRdb holds only the in-frame ones, with some missing. The data show 250,000 to 300,000 clones, 81% seen once. The sample consisted of peripheral blood. Receptors were obtained from a woman aged 55-75 years with active or convalescent COVID-19.

The chain couples TRBV19 to TRBJ1-5, with 7 bases that match TRBD1. Germline loops: CDR1 LNHDA, CDR2 SQIVND (reference sequence). The trim removed 5 bases at V and 0 bases at J, leaving 10 bases unmatched. This CDR3 is built from 17 residues. DNA of the CDR3: TGTGCCAGTAGTCTCAGGGGGATTAAGCTTAGCAATCAGCCCCAGCATTTT. It specifies CASSLRGIKLSNQPQHF. The full variable domain, rest sourced from reference TRBV19 and TRBJ1-5, is DGGITQSPKYLFRKEGQNVTLSCEQNLNHDAMYWYRQDPGQGLRLIYYSQIVNDFQKGDIAEGYSVSREKKESFPLTVTSAQKNPTAFYLCASSLRGIKLSNQPQHFGDGTRLSIL.

This clone showed up many times. The chain recombines TRBV4-1 with TRBJ1-2; D call uncertain. The CDR3 is 15 residues long. Trimming left V 0 bases short and J 4 bases short, with 12 bases between. Germline V lookup: CDR1 MGHRA, CDR2 YSYEKL. CDR3 region: CASSQDSGVGYGYTF. CDR3 bases: TGCGCCAGCAGCCAAGACAGCGGGGTAGGCTATGGCTACACCTTC.

This clone showed up just a few times. The chain employs TRBV7-8 and TRBJ1-1, with D hard to call. The CDR3 consists of 13 residues. V gave up 5 bases and J gave up 5 bases, with 12 bases separating them. Germline V CDR1 and CDR2: SGHVS, FQNEAQ. The CDR3 loop reads CASSPPSGTEAFF. CDR3 coding DNA: TGTGCCAGCAGCCCTCCTTCCGGGACTGAAGCTTTCTTT.

V and J are TRBV2 and TRBJ1-4; 7 nucleotides align to TRBD1. Germline V lookup: CDR1 SNHLY, CDR2 FYNNEI. The CDR3 totals 14 residues. V shed 8 bases and J 3 bases; nucleotides not matched to a gene: 6. CDR3 coding DNA: TGTGCCAGCGGAGTGGGACAGCCTAATGAAAAACTGTTTTTT. Translating it yields CASGVGQPNEKLFF. Filled out from reference TRBV2 and TRBJ1-4, the complete variable domain reads EPEVTQTPSHQVTQMGQEVILRCVPISNHLYFYWYRQILGQKVEFLVSFYNNEISEKSEIFDDQFSVERPDGSNFTLKIRSTKLEDSAMYFCASGVGQPNEKLFFGSGTQLSVL.

The sample holds one count of this clone. The chain carries TRBV7-9 and TRBJ2-3; 8 nucleotides align to TRBD1. Germline V gene sequence: CDR1 SEHNR, CDR2 FQNEAQ (reference sequence). The CDR3 is 13 amino acids. With V trimmed by 8 bases and J by 0 bases, 1 base remained unmatched. The CDR3 DNA reads as TGTGCCAGCCGGACAGGGAGCACAGATACGCAGTATTTT. As protein: CASRTGSTDTQYF.

The chain carries TRBV7-2 and TRBJ2-7, with D perhaps matching TRBD1 (5 bases). Germline lookup yields CDR1 SGHTA and CDR2 FQGNSA. V lost 1 base and J 4 bases, leaving 11 bases between the germline ends. This CDR3 has 14 amino acids. DNA of the CDR3: TGTGCCAGCAGCTTAGAAAGAGCAGGGTACGAGCAGTACTTC. Protein: CASSLERAGYEQYF.

This chain joins TRBV11-3 and TRBJ2-1; TRBD2 matches 8 bases. The CDR3 spans 15 residues. CDR1 is SGHNT, CDR2 YENEEA, per germline. V lost 3 bases to trimming and J lost 3 bases; unmatched junction nucleotides: 4. This CDR3 reads CASSFLSGGYNEQFF. DNA of the CDR3: TGTGCCAGCAGCTTCCTAAGCGGGGGCTACAATGAGCAGTTCTTC. Based on the CDR3 plus reference TRBV11-3 and TRBJ2-1, the full variable domain is EAGVVQSPRYKIIEKKQPVAFWCNPISGHNTLYWYLQNLGQGPELLIRYENEEAVDDSQLPKDRFSAERLKGVDSTLKIQPAELGDSAVYLCASSFLSGGYNEQFFGPGTRLTVL.

This clone was observed a single time. The chain combines TRBV3-1 (or the pseudogene TRBV3-2) with TRBJ2-3, with a possible D match to TRBD1 (6 bases). Germline values: CDR1 LGHDT, CDR2 YNNKEL (reference sequence). V lost 1 base and J 4 bases, leaving 15 bases between the germline ends. CDR3 length: 16 residues. The CDR3 loop is CASSQVARGGADTQYF. The CDR3 coding sequence is TGTGCCAGCAGCCAAGTAGCCAGGGGTGGGGCAGATACGCAGTATTTT.

CDR3 sequence: CASSLEGAPNQPQHF. For the CDR3, the DNA is TGTGCCAGCAGTTTAGAGGGTGCGCCCAATCAGCCCCAGCATTTT. The chain uses TRBV27 and TRBJ1-5; no firm D call. Germline V gene lookup returns CDR1 MNHEY and CDR2 SMNVEV (reference sequence). The CDR3 is made up of 15 amino acids. The V end lost 2 bases, the J end lost 3 bases, and 11 bases lay between the germline ends.

The J gene is TRBJ2-1, the V gene TRBV5-1, with 12 bases that match TRBD2. Per germline, CDR1 SGHRS and CDR2 YFSETQ. This CDR3 has 15 amino acids. V lost 2 bases to trimming and J lost 5 bases; unmatched junction nucleotides: 2. CDR3 loop: CASSFLAGGNNEQFF. CDR3 bases: TGCGCCAGCAGCTTTCTAGCGGGGGGGAACAATGAGCAGTTCTTC.

This rearrangement joins TRBV29-1 to TRBJ2-2; TRBD2 is a possible D gene (7 bases). The length of the CDR3 is 14 residues. Germline values: CDR1 SQVTM, CDR2 ANQGSEA. V dropped 6 bases and J dropped 3 bases, with 14 bases sitting between them. The CDR3 DNA follows: TGCAGCGTAGGGGGGGCGTTGGACACCGGGGAGCTGTTTTTT. Amino acid sequence: CSVGGALDTGELFF.

This chain links TRBV19 with TRBJ1-2; TRBD1 aligns across 8 bases. V shed 5 bases and J 3 bases; nucleotides not matched to a gene: 8. Germline lookup yields CDR1 LNHDA and CDR2 SQIVND (reference sequence). There are 15 residues in the CDR3. The CDR3 DNA is TGTGCCAGTAGTTCGGGGACAGGCCGGCACTATGGCTACACCTTC. Its protein product is CASSSGTGRHYGYTF. Using reference TRBV19 and TRBJ1-2 for the parts outside the CDR3, the full variable domain is DGGITQSPKYLFRKEGQNVTLSCEQNLNHDAMYWYRQDPGQGLRLIYYSQIVNDFQKGDIAEGYSVSREKKESFPLTVTSAQKNPTAFYLCASSSGTGRHYGYTFGSGTRLTVV.

This clone appeared once. This chain links TRBV13 with TRBJ1-6, with D hard to call. V was cut by 1 base and J by 14 bases, with 12 bases left in between. The CDR3 extends over 13 amino acids. The germline V gene has CDR1 PRHDT and CDR2 FYEKMQ (reference sequence). The CDR3 bases are TGTGCCAGCAGCTTAGCGTCCAGTTTCTCCCTCCACTTT. As protein: CASSLASSFSLHF.

The chain has TRBV13 and TRBJ1-5; no clear D gene. The CDR3 is 14 residues long. Deletions cut 3 bases from V and 3 bases from J, with 9 bases between. From germline, CDR1 is PRHDT and CDR2 FYEKMQ (reference sequence). CDR3 DNA: TGTGCCAGCAGCTTGGGAGGGAACAATCAGCCCCAGCATTTT. Translated: CASSLGGNNQPQHF.

The chain is built from TRBV6-5 and TRBJ2-7; D is possibly TRBD2 (6 bases). Germline V gene lookup returns CDR1 MNHEY and CDR2 SVGAGI. The CDR3 covers 15 residues. The V end was cut by 3 bases, the J end by 0 bases, with 12 bases between. This chain's CDR3 is CASSYSGQVSYEQYF. The CDR3 nucleotides read TGTGCCAGCAGTTATAGCGGACAAGTCTCCTACGAGCAGTACTTC.

The chain carries TRBV4-3 and TRBJ1-3; D not resolved. Germline CDR1 is LGHNA and CDR2 is YSLEER. V dropped 1 base and J dropped 9 bases, with 13 bases sitting between them. There are 14 residues in the CDR3. As DNA, the CDR3 is TGCGCCAGCAGCCAAGGACTCGGGTTAGGCACCATATATTTT. This translates into CASSQGLGLGTIYF.

In DNA, the CDR3 is TGTGCCAGCAGTCCCTCGTGGGCAGGGTGGACTGAAGCTTTCTTT. Its translation is CASSPSWAGWTEAFF. V gene TRBV6-5 combines with J gene TRBJ1-1; D may be TRBD1 (5 bases). Trimming left V 5 bases short and J 5 bases short, with 18 bases between. CDR3 length: 15 amino acids. Germline loops: CDR1 MNHEY, CDR2 SVGAGI.

V gene TRBV27 combines with J gene TRBJ1-5; 12 nucleotides line up with TRBD1. The CDR3 loop spans 20 amino acids. Unmatched junction bases numbered 15, after V lost 2 bases and J lost 4 bases. Germline CDR1 MNHEY, CDR2 SMNVEV (reference sequence). The CDR3 here is CASSLGGPGTGGTPNQPQHF. Here the CDR3 DNA reads TGTGCCAGCAGTTTAGGGGGCCCCGGGACAGGGGGCACACCTAATCAGCCCCAGCATTTT.

V is TRBV19 and J is TRBJ2-5; D possibly corresponds to TRBD2 (5 bases). There are 14 residues in the CDR3. Germline V lookup: CDR1 LNHDA, CDR2 SQIVND (reference sequence). Trimming stripped 3 bases from V and 5 bases from J, with 13 bases between. DNA of the CDR3: TGTGCCAGTAGTATGACCCTAGCCTACGAGACCCAGTACTTC. Protein product: CASSMTLAYETQYF.

This rearrangement joins TRBV18 to TRBJ1-5, with D maybe TRBD1 (6 bases). CDR3 length: 16 residues. Trimming pared 2 bases from V and 2 bases from J, leaving 13 bases between. Per the germline V gene, CDR1 is KGHSH and CDR2 is LQKENI. The CDR3 coding sequence is TGTGCCAGCTCACCATTGGGGGCGGCTGGCAATCAGCCCCAGCATTTT. Amino acids: CASSPLGAAGNQPQHF.

This clone appeared a single time. The CDR3 nucleotides read TGTGCCAGCAGCTCCCCGCCAGAGGCAGATACGCAGTATTTT. Its translation is CASSSPPEADTQYF. The chain combines TRBV11-2 with TRBJ2-3; D is unresolved. CDR1 is SGHAT, CDR2 FQNNGV, per germline. The V end was cut by 4 bases, the J end by 4 bases, with 12 bases between. The CDR3 contains 14 residues.

The chain uses TRBV4-3 and TRBJ2-1; 11 positions agree with TRBD2. V lost 1 base to trimming and J lost 0 bases; unmatched junction nucleotides: 5. This CDR3 region has 18 residues. The germline gives CDR1 LGHNA, CDR2 YSLEER. CDR3 region: CASSQVLAGGSSYNEQFF. The CDR3 DNA follows: TGCGCCAGCAGCCAAGTTCTAGCGGGGGGAAGCTCCTACAATGAGCAGTTCTTC.

Written as DNA, the CDR3 is TGCGCCAGCAAGATATCCGGGGGAGGTGGCACCGGGGAGCTGTTTTTT. It specifies CASKISGGGGTGELFF. The chain links TRBV5-1 to TRBJ2-2; perhaps TRBD2 as D (6 bases). Germline CDR1 is SGHRS and CDR2 is YFSETQ. The CDR3 extends over 16 amino acids. V lost 6 bases to trimming and J lost 4 bases, with 19 bases between them. Complete variable domain (other parts from reference TRBV5-1 and TRBJ2-2): KAGVTQTPRYLIKTRGQQVTLSCSPISGHRSVSWYQQTPGQGLQFLFEYFSETQRNKGNFPGRFSGRQFSNSRSEMNVSTLELGDSALYLCASKISGGGGTGELFFGEGSRLTVL.

The rearrangement links TRBV7-9 to TRBJ1-3; D might be TRBD1 (6 bases). Germline V gene sequence: CDR1 SEHNR, CDR2 FQNEAQ (reference sequence). This CDR3 has 15 amino acids. Trimming cost V 5 bases and J 2 bases, with 13 bases left between them. The CDR3 bases are TGTGCCAGCAGCCCCCCGGCAGGGGCTGGAAACACCATATATTTT. It codes for CASSPPAGAGNTIYF.

The rearrangement uses TRBV10-2 and TRBJ1-2; no firm D call. This CDR3 region has 15 residues. From germline, CDR1 is WSHSY and CDR2 SAAADI. Trimming took off 0 bases at V and 10 bases at J, with 18 bases between the two ends. For the CDR3, the DNA is TGCGCCAGCAGTGAGTCGGGAGGGCTCACCCTCTCCTACACCTTC. Its translation: CASSESGGLTLSYTF.

The CDR3 DNA is TGTGCCTGGAGTCGCGACTACGGCAAGTTCTTC. It translates to CAWSRDYGKFF. J is TRBJ2-1 and V is TRBV30, with D possibly TRBD2 on 5 matching bases. The CDR3 contains 11 residues. The germline gives CDR1 GTSNPN, CDR2 SVGIG (reference sequence). Between the trimmed V and J ends, which lost 2 bases and 14 bases, there was a span of 13 bases.